The 23 T cell receptor beta chains below were found in one sample sequenced in a study of identifying expanded T cells in peripheral blood. Produced via immunoSEQ multiplex PCR; TCRdb's table is partial and in-frame only. Of about 130,000 clones listed, 75% to 90% were seen once; the top ten hold 8.4%. The source material was blood. Receptor source: a person aged 18-70 years in good health.

This chain joins TRBV25-1 and TRBJ2-3, with D unresolved. V lost 2 bases and J 2 bases, leaving 5 bases between the germline ends. The CDR3 sequence is 13 residues long. Germline-derived CDR1 and CDR2 are MGHDK and SYGVNS. As DNA, the CDR3 is TGTGCCAGCAGTGAAGCCGTCACAGATACGCAGTATTTT. This codes for CASSEAVTDTQYF. The full variable domain, rest sourced from reference TRBV25-1 and TRBJ2-3, is EADIYQTPRYLVIGTGKKITLECSQTMGHDKMYWYQQDPGMELHLIHYSYGVNSTEKGDLSSESTVSRIRTEHFPLTLESARPSHTSQYLCASSEAVTDTQYFGPGTRLTVL.

This sequence joins TRBV11-3 and TRBJ2-3, with a tentative D call TRBD2 (5 bases). Germline V gene data show CDR1 as SGHNT and CDR2 as YENEEA. The CDR3 has 14 amino acids. Trimming shortened V by 4 bases and J by 6 bases, and 14 bases separated the two germline ends. The CDR3, as DNA: TGTGCCAGCAGCTCGGGATCGAACGGGGATACGCAGTATTTT. Protein: CASSSGSNGDTQYF. Drawing the rest from reference TRBV11-3 and TRBJ2-3, the complete variable domain is EAGVVQSPRYKIIEKKQPVAFWCNPISGHNTLYWYLQNLGQGPELLIRYENEEAVDDSQLPKDRFSAERLKGVDSTLKIQPAELGDSAVYLCASSSGSNGDTQYFGPGTRLTVL.

This rearrangement joins TRBV11-2 to TRBJ1-4; D call uncertain. Deletions cut 5 bases from V and 6 bases from J, with 10 bases between. Per germline, CDR1 SGHAT and CDR2 FQNNGV. This CDR3 has 13 amino acids. For the CDR3, the DNA is TGTGCCAGCAGCGTATCGGACTATGAAAAACTGTTTTTT. This codes for CASSVSDYEKLFF.

The chain uses TRBV4-3 and TRBJ2-6, with D perhaps TRBD2 (5 bases). Trimming pared 7 bases from V and 1 base from J, leaving 20 bases between. From germline, CDR1 is LGHNA and CDR2 YSLEER. The CDR3 totals 18 residues. Here the CDR3 reads CASTPRESGGSGANVLTF. CDR3 sequence (DNA): TGCGCCAGCACTCCAAGGGAGAGTGGAGGATCTGGGGCCAACGTCCTGACTTTC.

The chain carries TRBV7-2 and TRBJ2-3, with no clear D. This CDR3 has 14 amino acids. Germline V CDR1 and CDR2: SGHTA, FQGNSA. Between the trimmed V and J ends, which lost 1 base and 2 bases, there was a span of 7 bases. The CDR3 nucleotides read TGTGCCAGCAGCTTAGTCGGGTACACAGATACGCAGTATTTT. Its translation is CASSLVGYTDTQYF.

The V call is TRBV7-6, the J call TRBJ1-2; 12 nucleotides line up with TRBD1. Germline CDR1 SGHVS, CDR2 FNYEAQ. Trimming cost V 5 bases and J 7 bases; bases outside gene matches: 8. The CDR3 sequence is 15 residues long. The CDR3 nucleotides are TGTGCCAGCAGCGGGGGGACAGGGGGCCCTTTTGGCTACACCTTC. This encodes CASSGGTGGPFGYTF.

The J gene is TRBJ2-3, the V gene TRBV25-1, with D tentatively TRBD2 (6 bases). The germline gives CDR1 MGHDK, CDR2 SYGVNS. The V end was cut by 1 base, the J end by 4 bases, with 12 bases between. The CDR3 loop spans 15 amino acids. CDR3: CASSEWGGVADTQYF. CDR3 DNA sequence: TGTGCCAGCAGTGAATGGGGCGGGGTGGCAGATACGCAGTATTTT.

V usage is TRBV27 and J usage is TRBJ1-5, with D unclear. Trimming pared 6 bases from V and 1 base from J, leaving 10 bases between. Germline values: CDR1 MNHEY, CDR2 SMNVEV (reference sequence). The CDR3 runs to 14 residues. CDR3 nucleotide sequence: TGTGCCAGCAGGGGAGTGGGGAGCAATCAGCCCCAGCATTTT. It is translated as CASRGVGSNQPQHF.

The rearrangement links TRBV7-3 to TRBJ2-3, with D possibly being TRBD1 or TRBD2 (5 bases each). V lost 5 bases, J lost 4 bases, and 10 bases lay in between. This CDR3 contains 13 residues. From germline, CDR1 is SGHTA and CDR2 FQGTGA. The CDR3 reads CASSQGPADTQYF. The CDR3 DNA sequence: TGTGCCAGCAGCCAGGGACCAGCAGATACGCAGTATTTT. Combining the CDR3 with reference TRBV7-3 and TRBJ2-3 gives the whole variable domain GAGVSQTPSNKVTEKGKYVELRCDPISGHTALYWYRQSLGQGPEFLIYFQGTGAADDSGLPNDRFFAVRPEGSVSTLKIQRTERGDSAVYLCASSQGPADTQYFGPGTRLTVL.

This chain joins TRBV7-2 and TRBJ2-3; weak D call: TRBD2 (7 bases). Trimming removed 5 bases at V and 4 bases at J, with 19 bases between. Per germline, CDR1 SGHTA and CDR2 FQGNSA. The CDR3 is 16 residues long. CDR3 DNA sequence: TGTGCCAGCAGCCTAGGGGGGGCTACTTCCTCAGATACGCAGTATTTT. Protein sequence: CASSLGGATSSDTQYF. The whole variable domain, filled in from reference TRBV7-2 and TRBJ2-3, reads GAGVSQSPSNKVTEKGKDVELRCDPISGHTALYWYRQSLGQGLEFLIYFQGNSAPDKSGLPSDRFSAERTGGSVSTLTIQRTQQEDSAVYLCASSLGGATSSDTQYFGPGTRLTVL.

This rearrangement joins TRBV19 to TRBJ1-5, with a tentative D call TRBD1 (5 bases). The germline V gene has CDR1 LNHDA and CDR2 SQIVND (reference sequence). CDR3 length equals 16 residues. The V and J ends lost 7 bases and 0 bases respectively, with 16 bases between them. CDR3 protein: CASTDLAGYSNQPQHF. In nucleotides, the CDR3 is TGTGCCAGTACGGACCTGGCAGGGTATAGCAATCAGCCCCAGCATTTT. Based on the CDR3 plus reference TRBV19 and TRBJ1-5, the full variable domain is DGGITQSPKYLFRKEGQNVTLSCEQNLNHDAMYWYRQDPGQGLRLIYYSQIVNDFQKGDIAEGYSVSREKKESFPLTVTSAQKNPTAFYLCASTDLAGYSNQPQHFGDGTRLSIL.

The J gene is TRBJ2-3, the V gene TRBV10-1; tentatively, D is TRBD1 (6 bases). The CDR3 is 13 amino acids. The V end lost 0 bases, the J end lost 8 bases, and 9 bases lay between the germline ends. Germline lookup yields CDR1 WNHNN and CDR2 SYGVQD (reference sequence). CDR3 amino acids: CASSESKGVTQYF. As DNA, the CDR3 is TGCGCCAGCAGTGAGTCTAAGGGGGTTACGCAGTATTTT.

The chain recombines TRBV7-2 with TRBJ1-5; D perhaps matches TRBD1 (6 bases). CDR3 size: 15 residues. V was shortened by 5 bases and J by 7 bases, with 18 bases between the two germline ends. CDR1 is SGHTA and CDR2 is FQGNSA in the germline V gene. The CDR3 here is CASSPRGGLGQPQHF. Here the CDR3 DNA reads TGTGCCAGCAGCCCCCGGGGGGGCCTGGGGCAGCCCCAGCATTTT.

The chain employs TRBV15 and TRBJ2-1; the D gene is possibly TRBD2 (6 bases). V lost 1 base to trimming and J lost 0 bases, with 7 bases between them. This CDR3 has 15 amino acids. From germline, CDR1 is LNHNV and CDR2 YYDKDF (reference sequence). The CDR3 spells CATSRVADSYNEQFF. The CDR3, as DNA: TGTGCCACCAGCAGAGTAGCGGACTCCTACAATGAGCAGTTCTTC.

Only one count was recorded for this clone. The chain has TRBV6-1 and TRBJ1-6, with TRBD1 as a possible D gene (5 bases). Germline CDR1 and CDR2: MNHNS and SASEGT. This CDR3 contains 15 residues. V was pared by 3 bases and J by 8 bases, with 14 bases between. The CDR3 loop is CASSDQGPRDSPLHF. CDR3 in DNA: TGTGCCAGCAGTGATCAGGGACCTAGGGATTCACCCCTCCACTTT.

This clone is a singleton in its sample. V usage is TRBV7-8 and J usage is TRBJ2-7, with 7 positions matching TRBD2. V shed 1 base and J 6 bases; nucleotides not matched to a gene: 18. CDR3 length: 18 amino acids. Germline-derived CDR1 and CDR2 are SGHVS and FQNEAQ. The chain's CDR3 is CASSLEFVGSAGAVEQYF. CDR3 DNA sequence: TGTGCCAGCAGCTTAGAGTTCGTGGGTTCTGCGGGAGCGGTCGAGCAGTACTTC.

This clone was observed a single time. The chain employs TRBV10-3 and TRBJ2-3; 8 bases are a match to TRBD1. The V gene's germline CDR1 is ENHRY and CDR2 SYGVKD. This CDR3 comprises 15 residues. The V and J ends lost 2 bases and 1 base, in that order; junction bases with no gene match: 2. CDR3 DNA sequence: TGTGCCATCAGTGAGGTGACAGGGGGCACAGATACGCAGTATTTT. This sequence encodes CAISEVTGGTDTQYF.

The chain is built from TRBV29-1 and TRBJ1-2; 8 bases map to TRBD1. Germline assignment: CDR1 SQVTM and CDR2 ANQGSEA. This CDR3 region has 12 residues. The ends lost 7 bases at V and 2 bases at J; junction bases unmatched: 3. The CDR3 DNA reads TGCAGCGGTGGACAGGGCAACTATGGCTACACCTTC. This codes for CSGGQGNYGYTF.

The chain uses TRBV5-1 and TRBJ2-7, with no clear D. Germline V gene data show CDR1 as SGHRS and CDR2 as YFSETQ. V shed 0 bases and J shed 0 bases, with 7 bases lying between them. The CDR3 spans 14 residues. CDR3 DNA sequence: TGCGCCAGCAGCTTGGAGGACGGCTCCTACGAGCAGTACTTC. It encodes CASSLEDGSYEQYF.

This chain uses TRBV4-3 with TRBJ2-1; TRBD2 aligns across 11 bases. The CDR3 covers 15 residues. CDR1 is LGHNA, CDR2 YSLEER, per germline. V was clipped by 2 bases and J by 6 bases; unmatched bases: 3. The CDR3: CASSQLAGGLNEQFF. CDR3 bases: TGCGCCAGCAGCCAATTAGCGGGGGGGCTCAATGAGCAGTTCTTC.

The J gene is TRBJ2-5, the V gene TRBV29-1, with D perhaps TRBD2 (5 bases). This CDR3 region has 13 residues. Looked up from germline, CDR1 is SQVTM and CDR2 is ANQGSEA. The V end lost 1 base, the J end lost 5 bases, and 11 bases lay between the germline ends. The CDR3 sequence is CSVEAPRDETQYF. The CDR3 DNA reads TGCAGCGTTGAAGCTCCCCGGGATGAGACCCAGTACTTC.

V usage is TRBV7-2 and J usage is TRBJ2-7, with 7 bases that match TRBD1. The CDR3 length is 16 residues. Germline CDR1 is SGHTA and CDR2 is FQGNSA. V lost 0 bases, J lost 2 bases, and 7 bases stayed unmatched. As DNA, the CDR3 is TGTGCCAGCAGCTTAGCGACGACAGGGCCAGCCTACGAGCAGTACTTC. Its translation: CASSLATTGPAYEQYF.

The table lists this clone with a few counts. The chain carries TRBV10-3 and TRBJ2-3, with TRBD2 matching 10 bases. The CDR3 is made up of 17 amino acids. The trim removed 10 bases at V and 0 bases at J, leaving 13 bases unmatched. The germline gives CDR1 ENHRY, CDR2 SYGVKD. CDR3 DNA sequence: TGTGCCACCAAGGGACTAGCGCCCCGCCCCAGCACAGATACGCAGTATTTT. Residues: CATKGLAPRPSTDTQYF.